This TCR beta chain was captured in a study of siplizumab effects on memory and regulatory T cells. General study findings and limits: Phenotypic classification as naive or memory proved unattainable for roughly 75-97% of proliferating CD4+ or CD8+ clones. Among mappable alloreactive CD4+ clones, the Treg-derived fraction averaged around 69% with siplizumab versus approximately 26% in controls.

Only one count was recorded for this clone. Its antigen remains unknown. Germline-derived CDR1 and CDR2 are MGHRA and YSYEKL. This CDR3 has 16 amino acids. V shed 1 base and J 5 bases; nucleotides not matched to a gene: 9. TCRdb's copy holds only in-frame clones and misses some; the assay was immunoSEQ multiplex PCR. This table holds 90,000 to 120,000 clones, 85% to 95% found once. The chain employs TRBV4-1 and TRBJ1-2, with 8 bases aligning to TRBD1. The receptor was derived from a human donor in good health. The sequencing input was Tregs sorted from blood. The CDR3 sequence is CASSQAGTGLLYGYTF. CDR3 bases: TGCGCCAGCAGCCAAGCCGGGACAGGACTTTTGTATGGCTACACCTTC.